The next 21 T cell receptor beta chains were all read from a single sample in a study of blood T cell repertoires in COVID-19. The assay was immunoSEQ multiplex PCR, and TCRdb's table has in-frame clones only and misses some. The sample lists around 170,000 clones, around 88% occurring once. The sample consisted of peripheral blood. These receptors were taken from a woman under 40 with acute or convalescent COVID-19.

V gene TRBV19 combines with J gene TRBJ1-1, with 7 bases fitting TRBD1. V trimming: 7 bases; J trimming: 8 bases; junction bases outside the gene matches: 10. Germline V gene lookup returns CDR1 LNHDA and CDR2 SQIVND (reference sequence). This CDR3 comprises 13 residues. The CDR3 DNA reads as TGTGCCAGTACCATTACCGGGACAGAGGAAGCTTTCTTT. Amino acid sequence: CASTITGTEEAFF.

The chain uses TRBV19 and TRBJ2-5; perhaps TRBD1 as D (6 bases). Germline values: CDR1 LNHDA, CDR2 SQIVND (reference sequence). The CDR3 loop spans 14 amino acids. The V and J ends lost 5 bases and 5 bases respectively, with 15 bases between them. CDR3 residues: CASSSRGGQETQYF. The CDR3 DNA sequence: TGTGCCAGTAGTTCGAGAGGGGGTCAGGAGACCCAGTACTTC.

The rearrangement uses TRBV9 and TRBJ2-3; 8 bases are shared with TRBD2. Losses at the gene ends were 0 bases for V and 4 bases for J; bases not matched to a gene: 7. The CDR3 runs 16 residues. Per the germline V gene, CDR1 is SGDLS and CDR2 is YYNGEE. The CDR3 region has the DNA TGTGCCAGCAGCGTAGGAGGCGGGAGGCTAGCAGATACGCAGTATTTT. This codes for CASSVGGGRLADTQYF.

The V gene is TRBV3-1 (or the pseudogene TRBV3-2), the J gene TRBJ1-1, with D perhaps matching TRBD1 (5 bases). Trimming took off 3 bases at V and 8 bases at J, with 10 bases between the two ends. CDR3 length: 12 amino acids. CDR1 and CDR2 (germline): LGHDT, YNNKEL (reference sequence). The CDR3 DNA reads TGTGCCAGCAGCCAGAACAGGAGAGAAGCTTTCTTT. Encoded protein: CASSQNRREAFF.

The J gene is TRBJ2-2, the V gene TRBV19, with 7 bases matching TRBD1. The V gene end was trimmed by 6 bases and the J gene end by 6 bases; junction bases not matched to a gene: 7. The germline V gene has CDR1 LNHDA and CDR2 SQIVND (reference sequence). The CDR3 sequence is 14 residues long. In DNA form, the CDR3 reads TGTGCCAGTAGGACAGGGATATCGGCCGGGGAGCTGTTTTTT. Translated, it gives CASRTGISAGELFF.

The V gene is TRBV4-1, the J gene TRBJ1-2; 7 bases are shared with TRBD1. J gave up 7 bases and V 1 base, and 9 bases lay outside the gene matches. The CDR3 is 15 residues long. Per germline, CDR1 MGHRA and CDR2 YSYEKL. The CDR3 region has the DNA TGCGCCAGCAGCCAAGTTACGCAGGGGGTTAGTGGCTACACCTTC. Residues: CASSQVTQGVSGYTF.

Concerning this clone: A read error may account for a junction end that differs from germline. V is TRBV12-5 and J is TRBJ1-2, with 7 bases identical to TRBD1. The CDR3 sequence is 11 residues long. Germline CDR1 LGHNT, CDR2 FRNRAP. The DNA of the CDR3 is TGTGCTAGTGGCTTCACTGGACAGGCGATATTC. This codes for CASGFTGQAIF.

The V call is TRBV29-1, the J call TRBJ2-5; 15 positions match TRBD2. Unmatched junction bases numbered 8, after V lost 6 bases and J lost 0 bases. The CDR3 is 17 amino acids. Per the germline V gene, CDR1 is SQVTM and CDR2 is ANQGSEA. Here the CDR3 reads CSVRTSGRAGYQETQYF. The CDR3 DNA reads as TGCAGCGTCCGGACTAGCGGGAGGGCTGGGTACCAAGAGACCCAGTACTTC.

This clone was detected once. The chain has TRBV6-2 or TRBV6-3 and TRBJ2-7; 14 nucleotides align to TRBD2. Germline V gene sequence: CDR1 MNHEY, CDR2 SVGEGT. This CDR3 region has 15 residues. Trimming at V came to 5 bases and at J to 4 bases, leaving 4 bases not matched to a gene. The CDR3 DNA reads TGTGCCAGCAGTCTCGGGACTAGCGGGAGATACGAGCAGTACTTC. Protein product: CASSLGTSGRYEQYF.

This chain connects TRBV11-2 to TRBJ1-1; D gene unclear. The CDR3 length is 13 residues. With 5 bases removed from V and 8 bases from J, the gap between germline ends came to 15 bases. The germline CDR1 and CDR2 sequences are SGHAT and FQNNGV. CDR3 in amino acids: CASSRTIGLEAFF. The CDR3 DNA is TGTGCCAGCAGCCGAACTATCGGACTCGAAGCTTTCTTT.

The chain uses TRBV5-1 and TRBJ2-5; possible D gene TRBD2, 6 bases. Germline CDR1 is SGHRS and CDR2 is YFSETQ. This CDR3 spans 14 amino acids. Trimming cost V 4 bases and J 8 bases, with 18 bases left between them. DNA for the CDR3: TGCGCCAGCAGCAAAGACGCCGGAGGGAAAACCCAGTACTTC. Its translation: CASSKDAGGKTQYF.

The J gene is TRBJ2-7, the V gene TRBV6-5; TRBD2 aligns across 7 bases. Germline CDR1 is MNHEY and CDR2 is SVGAGI. CDR3 size: 14 residues. The ends lost 8 bases at V and 3 bases at J; junction bases unmatched: 10. DNA of the CDR3: TGTGCCAGCTCTGTGGCGGGAGAAGTCTACGAGCAGTACTTC. Its translation: CASSVAGEVYEQYF.

The chain employs TRBV10-3 and TRBJ2-7; D perhaps matches TRBD2 (7 bases). V gave up 10 bases and J gave up 5 bases, with 21 bases separating them. The CDR3 runs 14 residues. Germline loops: CDR1 ENHRY, CDR2 SYGVKD. As DNA, the CDR3 is TGTGCCACGCAACCTGCGGGGGCCGGGGACGAGCAGTACTTC. Translated: CATQPAGAGDEQYF.

The V gene is TRBV2, the J gene TRBJ2-7; 7 bases are shared with TRBD1. The CDR3 spans 14 residues. V lost 7 bases and J lost 3; bases outside the gene matches: 9. Germline V gene lookup returns CDR1 SNHLY and CDR2 FYNNEI. The CDR3 nucleotides are TGTGCCAGCACCCTCGGGACAGACATCTACGAGCAGTACTTC. This sequence encodes CASTLGTDIYEQYF.

The chain joins TRBV5-1 to TRBJ2-7, with 13 bases lining up with TRBD2. CDR1 and CDR2 from the germline V gene are SGHRS and YFSETQ. There are 15 residues in the CDR3. V lost 2 bases, J lost 4 bases, and 3 bases stayed unmatched. The CDR3 loop is CASSLGTSGIYEQYF. CDR3 DNA sequence: TGCGCCAGCAGCTTAGGGACTAGCGGGATTTACGAGCAGTACTTC. Combining the CDR3 with reference TRBV5-1 and TRBJ2-7 gives the whole variable domain KAGVTQTPRYLIKTRGQQVTLSCSPISGHRSVSWYQQTPGQGLQFLFEYFSETQRNKGNFPGRFSGRQFSNSRSEMNVSTLELGDSALYLCASSLGTSGIYEQYFGPGTRLTVT.

This clone was found a few times. The CDR3 spells CASSFRTTVADTQYF. CDR3 DNA: TGTGCCAGCAGTTTCCGGACTACTGTAGCAGATACGCAGTATTTT. The chain carries TRBV28 and TRBJ2-3, with TRBD2 as a possible D gene (6 bases). V lost 3 bases and J lost 4, with 14 bases in between. Germline V lookup: CDR1 MDHEN, CDR2 SYDVKM. CDR3 length equals 15 residues.

The genes are TRBV6-5 and TRBJ1-1; the D gene is possibly TRBD1 (5 bases). The CDR3 consists of 16 residues. Trimming cost V 4 bases and J 0 bases, with 15 bases left between them. The germline CDR1 and CDR2 sequences are MNHEY and SVGAGI. CDR3 region: CASSWGQPSMNTEAFF. CDR3 coding DNA: TGTGCCAGCAGTTGGGGCCAGCCCTCCATGAACACTGAAGCTTTCTTT.

About this clone: It is unclear where the CDR3 begins or ends on the DNA, so no DNA is shown, and the CDR3 is as TCRdb lists it. This chain joins TRBV5-1 and TRBJ1-2; the DNA was not used to check the table's D call, TRBD1. Germline CDR1 SGHRS, CDR2 YFSETQ. The CDR3 adds up to 12 amino acids, both ends counted. The CDR3 reads CASSFGPGSNTF.

The chain links TRBV5-1 to TRBJ2-7; 12 bases agree with TRBD2. The V segment lost 3 bases and the J segment 3 bases; nucleotides outside the gene matches: 4. The germline V gene encodes CDR1 SGHRS and CDR2 YFSETQ. The CDR3 consists of 15 residues. Written as DNA, the CDR3 is TGCGCCAGCAGCTCGGGACTAGCGGGTTACTACGAGCAGTACTTC. Its translation is CASSSGLAGYYEQYF.

The V call is TRBV7-9, the J call TRBJ1-2, with a possible D match to TRBD1 (5 bases). CDR3 length: 12 amino acids. Germline lookup yields CDR1 SEHNR and CDR2 FQNEAQ (reference sequence). Trimming cost V 5 bases and J 4 bases, with 8 bases left between them. DNA of the CDR3: TGTGCCAGCAGCCCTACAGGCTATGGCTACACCTTC. This encodes CASSPTGYGYTF.

CDR3: CASSSSRVEAFF. The CDR3 nucleotides are TGTGCCAGCAGCTCCTCGCGGGTTGAAGCTTTCTTT. The chain uses TRBV11-2 and TRBJ1-1, with unresolved D. Germline CDR1 and CDR2: SGHAT and FQNNGV. There are 12 residues in the CDR3. V lost 4 bases and J 7 bases, leaving 10 bases between the germline ends. The variable domain in full, with the rest retrieved from reference TRBV11-2 and TRBJ1-1, is EAGVAQSPRYKIIEKRQSVAFWCNPISGHATLYWYQQILGQGPKLLIQFQNNGVVDDSQLPKDRFSAERLKGVDSTLKIQPAKLEDSAVYLCASSSSRVEAFFGQGTRLTVV.